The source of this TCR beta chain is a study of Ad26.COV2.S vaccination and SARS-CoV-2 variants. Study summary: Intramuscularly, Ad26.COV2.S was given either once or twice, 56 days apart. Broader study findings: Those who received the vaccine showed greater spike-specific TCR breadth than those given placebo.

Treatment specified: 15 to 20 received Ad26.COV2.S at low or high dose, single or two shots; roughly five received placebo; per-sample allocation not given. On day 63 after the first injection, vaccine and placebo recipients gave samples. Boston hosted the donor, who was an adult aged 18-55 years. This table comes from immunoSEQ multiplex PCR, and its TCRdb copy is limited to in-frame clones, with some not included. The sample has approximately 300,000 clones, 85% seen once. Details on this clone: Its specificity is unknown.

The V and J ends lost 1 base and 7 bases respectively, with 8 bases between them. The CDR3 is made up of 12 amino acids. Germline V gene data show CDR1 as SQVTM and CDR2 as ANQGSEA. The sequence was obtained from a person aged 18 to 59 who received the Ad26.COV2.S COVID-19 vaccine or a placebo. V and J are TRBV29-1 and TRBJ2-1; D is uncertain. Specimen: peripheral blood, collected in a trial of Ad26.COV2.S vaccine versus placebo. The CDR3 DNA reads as TGCAGCGTTGAAGGGGTAGTGAATGAGCAGTTCTTC. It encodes CSVEGVVNEQFF.